One sample yielded the 15 T cell receptor beta chains listed below, sequenced in a study of neurological immune-mediated disorders. One entry per CDR3 protein, called by TCRdb with MiXCR from the 5' RACE reads. This table has approximately 38,000 distinct CDR3 sequences, 2.5% appearing once. The sample comprised PBMCs. These receptors came from a middle-aged man with multiple sclerosis.

There are a few counts of this clonotype. The chain links TRBV4-1 to TRBJ1-5; the D gene is possibly TRBD1 (6 bases). Deletions cut 8 bases from V and 0 bases from J, with 11 bases between. Germline V lookup: CDR1 MGHRA, CDR2 YSYEKL. This CDR3 is 14 amino acids long. The CDR3 nucleotides are TGCGCCAGCCGGACAGTTTATAGCAATCAGCCCCAGCATTTT. It is translated as CASRTVYSNQPQHF.

At least ten counts were recorded for this clonotype. The chain has TRBV12-3 or TRBV12-4 and TRBJ2-3; 8 bases map to TRBD1. After removal of 5 bases from V and 6 bases from J, the junction contained 10 bases not matched to a gene. The CDR3 runs 15 residues. CDR3 amino acids: CASSRGQGWDDTQYF. The CDR3 region has the DNA TGTGCCAGCAGTCGAGGACAGGGTTGGGACGATACGCAGTATTTT.

In this sample, this clonotype turned up a few times. The chain links TRBV5-1 to TRBJ1-6, with D uncertain. The germline V and J ends were trimmed by 0 bases and 7 bases, with 5 bases remaining between them. There are 13 residues in the CDR3. CDR1 is SGHRS, CDR2 YFSETQ, per germline. CDR3 residues: CASSLEGNSPLHF. The CDR3 DNA is TGCGCCAGCAGCTTGGAAGGCAATTCACCCCTCCACTTT.

In its sample, this clonotype was seen many times. The genes are TRBV10-1 and TRBJ2-7, with D possibly matching TRBD2 (6 bases). This CDR3 comprises 13 residues. V gave up 5 bases and J gave up 7 bases, with 15 bases separating them. Germline V gene data show CDR1 as WNHNN and CDR2 as SYGVQD (reference sequence). CDR3 sequence (DNA): TGCGCCAGCAGTCAAAATGCCGGGACTGAGCAGTACTTC. Translated: CASSQNAGTEQYF.

In its sample, this clonotype was seen many times. The rearrangement joins TRBV6-5 to TRBJ1-2; no clear D gene. The ends were cut back, 0 bases at V and 2 bases at J, with 16 bases in the middle. The germline V gene encodes CDR1 MNHEY and CDR2 SVGAGI. CDR3 length: 17 amino acids. CDR3 sequence reads: CASSYSSVGPINYGYTF. Here the CDR3 DNA reads TGTGCCAGCAGTTACTCGTCGGTCGGGCCGATCAACTATGGCTACACCTTC.

There are many counts of this clonotype. The chain has TRBV3-1 and TRBJ1-1, with 8 positions matching TRBD1. From germline, CDR1 is LGHDT and CDR2 YNNKEL (reference sequence). The CDR3 consists of 15 residues. J lost 1 base, V lost 4 bases, and 5 bases had no gene match. The CDR3 reads CASSPTGTGNTEAFF. In nucleotides, the CDR3 is TGTGCCAGCAGCCCTACCGGGACAGGGAACACTGAAGCTTTCTTT.

This clonotype was counted at least ten times. The chain has TRBV5-5 and TRBJ2-7, with a weak D call TRBD2 (6 bases). CDR3 length equals 17 residues. Germline loops: CDR1 SGHKS, CDR2 YYEKEE (reference sequence). V was clipped by 0 bases and J by 0 bases, with 16 bases between them. The CDR3: CASSLEPAGSSSYEQYF. The CDR3 DNA sequence: TGTGCCAGCAGCTTGGAGCCCGCGGGGAGCAGCTCCTACGAGCAGTACTTC.

This chain connects TRBV19 to TRBJ1-5; TRBD1 matches at 8 bases. The trim removed 6 bases at V and 6 bases at J, leaving 7 bases unmatched. The CDR3 is 14 amino acids. From germline, CDR1 is LNHDA and CDR2 SQIVND (reference sequence). As DNA, the CDR3 is TGTGCCAGTAGACAGGGGGATGGGGGTCAGCCCCAGCATTTT. The encoded protein is CASRQGDGGQPQHF.

Ten or more counts support this clonotype. This sequence joins TRBV12-3 or TRBV12-4 and TRBJ1-5; 8 nucleotides match TRBD1. J gave up 7 bases and V 3 bases, and 5 bases lay outside the gene matches. The CDR3 is 14 residues long. The chain's CDR3 is CASSFTGGQQPQHF. Here the CDR3 DNA reads TGTGCCAGCAGTTTCACAGGGGGTCAACAGCCCCAGCATTTT.

This clonotype occurred many times. V is TRBV6-5 and J is TRBJ1-2; D is undetermined. This CDR3 is built from 13 residues. The V end was cut by 2 bases, the J end by 7 bases, with 11 bases between. CDR1 is MNHEY and CDR2 is SVGAGI in the germline V gene. The CDR3 nucleotides are TGTGCCAGCAGTTACAGGGCCTCTCGTGGCTACACCTTC. Translation: CASSYRASRGYTF.

This clonotype is medium-sized. In DNA form, the CDR3 reads TGTGCCAGCAGCTTAGTGACAGTCCAGGAGACCCAGTACTTC. This encodes CASSLVTVQETQYF. The genes are TRBV7-9 and TRBJ2-5; tentatively, D is TRBD1 (5 bases). From germline, CDR1 is SEHNR and CDR2 FQNEAQ (reference sequence). This CDR3 region has 14 residues. Trimming removed 1 base from V and 5 bases from J, with 11 bases in between.

In its sample, this clonotype was seen many times. This CDR3 reads CASSAGGENIQYF. The DNA for the CDR3 is TGTGCCAGCAGCGCAGGGGGCGAGAACATTCAGTACTTC. The chain links TRBV28 to TRBJ2-4; 8 bases fit TRBD1. V lost 6 bases to trimming and J lost 7 bases; unmatched junction nucleotides: 5. This CDR3 comprises 13 residues. The germline CDR1 and CDR2 sequences are MDHEN and SYDVKM.

The table lists this clonotype with many counts. This chain connects TRBV20-1 to TRBJ2-7, with D unresolved. This CDR3 is 14 amino acids long. Germline V gene lookup returns CDR1 DFQATT and CDR2 SNEGSKA (reference sequence). Deletions cut 0 bases from V and 3 bases from J, with 12 bases between. CDR3 amino acids: CSAREYPGGYEQYF. The CDR3 coding sequence is TGCAGTGCTAGAGAATATCCCGGTGGCTACGAGCAGTACTTC.

This chain connects TRBV18 to TRBJ2-7; D not resolved. From germline, CDR1 is KGHSH and CDR2 LQKENI. Trimming cost V 2 bases and J 6 bases, with 20 bases left between them. There are 16 residues in the CDR3. The CDR3 DNA follows: TGTGCCAGCTCACCAAGGAATTCCGACAAGAGAGGCGAGCAGTACTTC. It is translated as CASSPRNSDKRGEQYF.

Ten or more counts support this clonotype. The chain uses TRBV5-5 and TRBJ2-1; 12 bases are shared with TRBD2. The CDR3 loop spans 16 amino acids. Per germline, CDR1 SGHKS and CDR2 YYEKEE (reference sequence). V shed 4 bases and J 10 bases; nucleotides not matched to a gene: 12. The CDR3 protein is CASSPPTGLAGSEQFF. CDR3 coding DNA: TGTGCCAGCAGCCCCCCCACCGGACTAGCGGGGTCAGAGCAGTTCTTC.